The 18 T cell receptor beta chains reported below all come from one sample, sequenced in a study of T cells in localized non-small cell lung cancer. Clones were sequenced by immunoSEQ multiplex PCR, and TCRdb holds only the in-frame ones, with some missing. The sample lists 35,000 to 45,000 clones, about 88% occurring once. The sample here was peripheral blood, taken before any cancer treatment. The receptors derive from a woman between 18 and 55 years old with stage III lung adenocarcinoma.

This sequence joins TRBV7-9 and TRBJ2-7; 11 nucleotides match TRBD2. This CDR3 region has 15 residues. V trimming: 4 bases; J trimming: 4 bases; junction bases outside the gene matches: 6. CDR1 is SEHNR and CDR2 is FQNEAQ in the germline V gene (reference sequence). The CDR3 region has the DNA TGTGCCAGCAGCTCCGCTAGCGGGGGGAGATACGAGCAGTACTTC. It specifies CASSSASGGRYEQYF.

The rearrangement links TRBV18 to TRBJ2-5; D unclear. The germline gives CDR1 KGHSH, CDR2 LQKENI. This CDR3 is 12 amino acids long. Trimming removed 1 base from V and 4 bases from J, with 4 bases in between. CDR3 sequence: CASSPQRETQYF. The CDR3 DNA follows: TGTGCCAGCTCACCACAGCGAGAGACCCAGTACTTC.

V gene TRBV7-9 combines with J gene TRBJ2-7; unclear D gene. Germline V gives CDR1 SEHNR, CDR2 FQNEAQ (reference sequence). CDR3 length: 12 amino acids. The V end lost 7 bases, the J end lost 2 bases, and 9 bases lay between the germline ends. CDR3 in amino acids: CASTLGTYEQYF. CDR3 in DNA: TGTGCCAGCACTCTGGGCACCTACGAGCAGTACTTC.

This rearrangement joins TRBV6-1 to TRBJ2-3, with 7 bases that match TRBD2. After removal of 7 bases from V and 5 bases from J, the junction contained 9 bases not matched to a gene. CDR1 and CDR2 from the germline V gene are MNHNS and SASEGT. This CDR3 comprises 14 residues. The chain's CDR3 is CASKVGLSEDTQYF. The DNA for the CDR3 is TGTGCCAGCAAGGTGGGACTATCCGAAGATACGCAGTATTTT.

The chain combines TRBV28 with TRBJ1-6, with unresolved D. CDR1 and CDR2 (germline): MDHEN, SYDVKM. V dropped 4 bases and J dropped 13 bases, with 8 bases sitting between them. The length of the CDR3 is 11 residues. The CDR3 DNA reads TGTGCCAGCAGTTCCACCGGCCCCCTCCACTTT. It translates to CASSSTGPLHF. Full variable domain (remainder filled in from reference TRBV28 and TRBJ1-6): DVKVTQSSRYLVKRTGEKVFLECVQDMDHENMFWYRQDPGLGLRLIYFSYDVKMKEKGDIPEGYSVSREKKERFSLILESASTNQTSMYLCASSSTGPLHFGNGTRLTVT.

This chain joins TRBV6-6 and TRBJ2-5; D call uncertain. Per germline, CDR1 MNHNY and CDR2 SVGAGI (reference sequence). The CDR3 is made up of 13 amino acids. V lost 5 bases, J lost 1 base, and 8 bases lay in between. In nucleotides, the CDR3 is TGTGCCAGCAGTGGATTAAGCCAAGAGACCCAGTACTTC. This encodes CASSGLSQETQYF.

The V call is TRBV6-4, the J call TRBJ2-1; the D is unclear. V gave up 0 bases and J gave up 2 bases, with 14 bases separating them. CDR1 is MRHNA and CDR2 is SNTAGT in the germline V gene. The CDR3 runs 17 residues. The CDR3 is CASSDSPRPGPYNEQFF. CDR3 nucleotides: TGTGCCAGCAGTGACTCCCCCCGCCCCGGCCCCTACAATGAGCAGTTCTTC.

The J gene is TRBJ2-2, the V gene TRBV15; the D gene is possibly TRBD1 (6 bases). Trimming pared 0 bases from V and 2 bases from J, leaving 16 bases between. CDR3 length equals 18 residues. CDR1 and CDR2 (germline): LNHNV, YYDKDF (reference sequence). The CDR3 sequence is CATSREGAGWANTGELFF. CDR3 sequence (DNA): TGTGCCACCAGCAGAGAGGGGGCCGGCTGGGCTAACACCGGGGAGCTGTTTTTT.

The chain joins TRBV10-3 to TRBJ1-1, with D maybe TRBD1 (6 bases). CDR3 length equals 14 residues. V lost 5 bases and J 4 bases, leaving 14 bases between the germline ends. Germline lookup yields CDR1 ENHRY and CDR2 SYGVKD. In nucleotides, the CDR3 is TGTGCCATCAGTAAACAGGGTAGGAGCACTGAAGCTTTCTTT. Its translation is CAISKQGRSTEAFF.

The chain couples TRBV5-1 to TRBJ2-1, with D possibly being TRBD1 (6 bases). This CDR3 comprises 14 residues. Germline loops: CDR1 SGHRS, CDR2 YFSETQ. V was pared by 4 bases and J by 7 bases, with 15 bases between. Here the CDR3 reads CASSLNLQGNEQFF. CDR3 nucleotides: TGCGCCAGCAGCCTCAACCTGCAGGGGAATGAGCAGTTCTTC. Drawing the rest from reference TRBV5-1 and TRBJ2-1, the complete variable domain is KAGVTQTPRYLIKTRGQQVTLSCSPISGHRSVSWYQQTPGQGLQFLFEYFSETQRNKGNFPGRFSGRQFSNSRSEMNVSTLELGDSALYLCASSLNLQGNEQFFGPGTRLTVL.

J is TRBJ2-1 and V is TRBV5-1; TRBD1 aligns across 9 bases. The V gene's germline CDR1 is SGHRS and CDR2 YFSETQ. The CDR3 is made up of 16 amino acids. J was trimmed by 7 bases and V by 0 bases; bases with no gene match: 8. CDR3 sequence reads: CASSLGTGGAGNEQFF. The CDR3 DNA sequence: TGCGCCAGCAGCTTGGGTACAGGGGGCGCAGGAAATGAGCAGTTCTTC.

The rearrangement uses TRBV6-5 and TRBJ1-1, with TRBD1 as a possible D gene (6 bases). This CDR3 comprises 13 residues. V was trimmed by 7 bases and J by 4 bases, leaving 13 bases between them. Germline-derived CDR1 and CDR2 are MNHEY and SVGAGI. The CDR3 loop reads CASIGRGGTEAFF. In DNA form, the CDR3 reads TGTGCCAGCATTGGCAGGGGAGGCACTGAAGCTTTCTTT.

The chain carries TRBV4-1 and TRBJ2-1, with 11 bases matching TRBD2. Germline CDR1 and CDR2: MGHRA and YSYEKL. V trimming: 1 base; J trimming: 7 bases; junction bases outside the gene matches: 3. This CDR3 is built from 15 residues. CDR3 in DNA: TGCGCCAGCAGCCAAGGTAGCGGGGGGGATAATGAGCAGTTCTTC. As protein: CASSQGSGGDNEQFF.

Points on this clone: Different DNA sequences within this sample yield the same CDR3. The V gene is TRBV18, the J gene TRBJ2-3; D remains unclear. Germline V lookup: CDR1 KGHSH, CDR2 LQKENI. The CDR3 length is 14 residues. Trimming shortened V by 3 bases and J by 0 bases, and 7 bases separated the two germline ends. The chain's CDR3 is CASSPVDSTDTQYF. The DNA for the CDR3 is TGTGCCAGCTCACCCGTAGATAGCACAGATACGCAGTATTTT.

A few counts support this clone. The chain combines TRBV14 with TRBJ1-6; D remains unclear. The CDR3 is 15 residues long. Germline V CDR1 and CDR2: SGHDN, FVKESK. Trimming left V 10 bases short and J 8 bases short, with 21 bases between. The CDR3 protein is CATPPGVESDSPLHF. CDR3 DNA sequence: TGTGCCACGCCCCCTGGGGTTGAGTCGGATTCACCCCTCCACTTT.

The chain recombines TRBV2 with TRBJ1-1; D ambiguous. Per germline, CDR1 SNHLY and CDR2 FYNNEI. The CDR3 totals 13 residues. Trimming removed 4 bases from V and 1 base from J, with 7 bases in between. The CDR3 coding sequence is TGTGCCAGCAGTGGACGGGCGAACACTGAAGCTTTCTTT. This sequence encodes CASSGRANTEAFF.

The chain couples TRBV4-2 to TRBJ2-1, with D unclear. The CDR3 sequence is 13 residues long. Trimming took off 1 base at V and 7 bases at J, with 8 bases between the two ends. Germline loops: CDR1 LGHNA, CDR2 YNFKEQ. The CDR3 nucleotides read TGTGCCAGCAGCCAAGTAGGCGGAAATGAGCAGTTCTTC. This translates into CASSQVGGNEQFF.

The CDR3 is CASSLSLATDTQYF. As DNA, the CDR3 is TGTGCCAGCAGCTTAAGTTTAGCAACTGATACGCAGTATTTT. The chain employs TRBV7-3 and TRBJ2-3; D gene ambiguous. The germline CDR1 and CDR2 sequences are SGHTA and FQGTGA. The ends were cut back, 1 base at V and 6 bases at J, with 11 bases in the middle. This CDR3 spans 14 amino acids.